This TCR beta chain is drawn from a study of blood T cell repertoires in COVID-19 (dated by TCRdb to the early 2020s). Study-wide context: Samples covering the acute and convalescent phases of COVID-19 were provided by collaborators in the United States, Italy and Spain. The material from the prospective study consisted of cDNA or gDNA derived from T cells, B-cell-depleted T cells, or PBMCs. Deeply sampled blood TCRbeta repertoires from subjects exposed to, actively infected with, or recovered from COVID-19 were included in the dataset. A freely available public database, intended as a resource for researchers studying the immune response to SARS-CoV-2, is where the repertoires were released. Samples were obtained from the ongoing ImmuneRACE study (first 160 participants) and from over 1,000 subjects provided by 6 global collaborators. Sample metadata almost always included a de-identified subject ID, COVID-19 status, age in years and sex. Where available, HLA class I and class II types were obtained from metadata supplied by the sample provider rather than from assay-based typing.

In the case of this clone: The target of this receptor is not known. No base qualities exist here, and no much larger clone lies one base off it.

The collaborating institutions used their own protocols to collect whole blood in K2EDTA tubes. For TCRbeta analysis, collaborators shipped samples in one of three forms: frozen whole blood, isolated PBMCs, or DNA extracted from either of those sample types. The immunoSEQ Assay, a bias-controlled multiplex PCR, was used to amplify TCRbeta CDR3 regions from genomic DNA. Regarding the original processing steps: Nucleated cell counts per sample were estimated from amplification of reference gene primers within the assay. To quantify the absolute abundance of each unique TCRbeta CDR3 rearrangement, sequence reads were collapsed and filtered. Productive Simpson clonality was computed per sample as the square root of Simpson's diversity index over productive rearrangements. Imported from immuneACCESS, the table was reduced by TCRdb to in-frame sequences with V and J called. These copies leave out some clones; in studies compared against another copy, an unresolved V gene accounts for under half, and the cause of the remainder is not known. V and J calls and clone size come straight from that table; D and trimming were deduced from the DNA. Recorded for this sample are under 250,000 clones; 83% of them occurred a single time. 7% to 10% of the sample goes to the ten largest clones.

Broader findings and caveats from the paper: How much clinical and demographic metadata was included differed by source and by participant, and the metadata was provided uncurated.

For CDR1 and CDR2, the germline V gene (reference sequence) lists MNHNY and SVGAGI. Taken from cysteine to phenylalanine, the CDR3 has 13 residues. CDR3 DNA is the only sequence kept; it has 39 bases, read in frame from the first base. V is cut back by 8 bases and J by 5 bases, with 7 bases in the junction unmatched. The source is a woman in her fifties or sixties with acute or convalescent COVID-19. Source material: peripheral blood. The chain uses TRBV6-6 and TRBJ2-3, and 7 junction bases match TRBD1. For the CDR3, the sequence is CASRRQGGDTQYF. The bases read TGTGCCAGCCGACGACAGGGCGGAGATACGCAGTATTTT.